The 25 T cell receptor beta chains presented below share a single source sample, sequenced in a study of CD8 T cells in ankylosing spondylitis. General study results and limits: Within ankylosing spondylitis blood, a TCR beta motif made up of under 10 highly homologous variants appeared to be characteristic.

Which antigens these TCRs recognize remains unknown. TCRdb ran MiXCR on the 5' RACE reads and lists one entry per CDR3 protein. This table has some 450,000 distinct CDR3 sequences, 17% appearing once. The source material was blood, either unsorted or a sorted T cell fraction (not recorded which). Receptors were obtained from a male donor with ankylosing spondylitis.

This clonotype was detected ten times or more. The genes are TRBV12-3 or TRBV12-4 and TRBJ2-5, with 8 bases aligning to TRBD1. V lost 5 bases, J lost 2 bases, and 13 bases stayed unmatched. This CDR3 is 17 amino acids long. The DNA for the CDR3 is TGTGCCAGCAGTCGACAGGGGTTCGTGGGTAAACAAGAGACCCAGTACTTC. This codes for CASSRQGFVGKQETQYF.

The table lists this clonotype with a few counts. This chain connects TRBV29-1 to TRBJ2-5; no clear D. The CDR3 length is 13 residues. Germline V gene lookup returns CDR1 SQVTM and CDR2 ANQGSEA. V dropped 0 bases and J dropped 4 bases, with 9 bases sitting between them. CDR3 region: CSVEEGFGETQYF. DNA of the CDR3: TGCAGCGTTGAAGAGGGGTTCGGAGAGACCCAGTACTTC.

This clonotype was seen ten or more times. The chain joins TRBV27 to TRBJ1-2; TRBD1 might be the D (5 bases). Trimming removed 6 bases from V and 4 bases from J, with 9 bases in between. Germline V gene data show CDR1 as MNHEY and CDR2 as SMNVEV (reference sequence). The CDR3 sequence is 12 residues long. This chain's CDR3 is CASRIGTYGYTF. The CDR3, as DNA: TGTGCCAGCAGAATAGGGACCTATGGCTACACCTTC.

This clonotype has only a few counts. The chain carries TRBV5-1 and TRBJ2-6; D is unclear. CDR1 and CDR2 (germline): SGHRS, YFSETQ. The CDR3 length is 14 residues. V lost 7 bases and J 0 bases, leaving 8 bases between the germline ends. This CDR3 reads CASESHSGANVLTF. In DNA, the CDR3 is TGCGCCAGCGAGAGTCACTCTGGGGCCAACGTCCTGACTTTC.

This clonotype was seen a few times. The chain joins TRBV28 to TRBJ2-2; no reliable D call. The germline gives CDR1 MDHEN, CDR2 SYDVKM. The CDR3 is 14 residues long. V lost 7 bases and J lost 1, with 10 bases in between. The CDR3 DNA is TGTGCCAGCAAACCCTGGGGGAACACCGGGGAGCTGTTTTTT. Encoded protein: CASKPWGNTGELFF.

This chain joins TRBV5-1 and TRBJ1-4, with no clear D. Germline CDR1 is SGHRS and CDR2 is YFSETQ. Trimming pared 2 bases from V and 6 bases from J, leaving 11 bases between. This CDR3 region has 14 residues. This CDR3 is CASSFQGEDEKLFF. The CDR3, as DNA: TGCGCCAGCAGCTTTCAAGGAGAAGATGAAAAACTGTTTTTT.

This clonotype was seen only a few times. The CDR3 loop reads CASSRNENNEQFF. The DNA of the CDR3 is TGTGCCAGCAGTCGGAACGAAAACAATGAGCAGTTCTTC. V usage is TRBV6-2 or TRBV6-3 and J usage is TRBJ2-1; D is undetermined. Germline V CDR1 and CDR2: MNHEY, SVGEGT. This CDR3 contains 13 residues. Trimming took off 5 bases at V and 5 bases at J, with 10 bases between the two ends.

The rearrangement links TRBV5-5 to TRBJ2-2, with D tentatively TRBD1 (5 bases). Germline CDR1 is SGHKS and CDR2 is YYEKEE (reference sequence). V lost 4 bases, J lost 4 bases, and 14 bases lay in between. There are 15 residues in the CDR3. The CDR3 sequence is CASSIQASGTGELFF. Written as DNA, the CDR3 is TGTGCCAGCAGCATACAGGCATCCGGCACCGGGGAGCTGTTTTTT.

This clonotype has a handful of counts. Written as DNA, the CDR3 is TGCAGCGTTCGAGGGGCCCTACATAGGTACGAGCAGTACTTC. It is translated as CSVRGALHRYEQYF. The chain recombines TRBV29-1 with TRBJ2-7; either TRBD1 or TRBD2 may fit D (5 bases each). CDR3 length: 14 residues. V was clipped by 5 bases and J by 4 bases, with 18 bases between them. From germline, CDR1 is SQVTM and CDR2 ANQGSEA.

This clonotype was counted between two and nine times. J is TRBJ2-3 and V is TRBV10-3; 7 positions agree with TRBD2. Germline V gene data show CDR1 as ENHRY and CDR2 as SYGVKD. Trimming took 0 bases from V and 1 from J; bases not matched to a gene: 4. CDR3 length: 16 amino acids. The CDR3 DNA sequence: TGTGCCATCAGTGAGTCTGGGAGCGGGGGCACAGATACGCAGTATTTT. Protein sequence: CAISESGSGGTDTQYF.

The genes are TRBV5-1 and TRBJ2-3; 8 nucleotides align to TRBD1. The CDR3 runs 15 residues. Germline V gene data show CDR1 as SGHRS and CDR2 as YFSETQ. The J segment lost 2 bases and the V segment lost 6 bases, leaving 8 bases of the junction unmatched. This chain's CDR3 is CASTRTGKVTDTQYF. As DNA, the CDR3 is TGCGCCAGCACCCGGACAGGGAAGGTCACAGATACGCAGTATTTT.

This clonotype was seen a handful of times. The chain recombines TRBV7-2 with TRBJ1-1; a weak D match, TRBD1 (6 bases). With 1 base removed from V and 1 base from J, the gap between germline ends came to 10 bases. The CDR3 covers 15 residues. CDR1 and CDR2 from the germline V gene are SGHTA and FQGNSA. The CDR3 is CASSLVGAPNTEAFF. The CDR3 region has the DNA TGTGCCAGCAGCTTAGTGGGGGCGCCGAACACTGAAGCTTTCTTT.

This clonotype was detected only a few times. The rearrangement uses TRBV12-3 or TRBV12-4 and TRBJ2-3; 9 bases agree with TRBD1. J lost 6 bases, V lost 5 bases, and 6 bases had no gene match. The CDR3 has 14 amino acids. DNA of the CDR3: TGTGCCAGCAGTCCGGACAGGGGAGGGGATACGCAGTATTTT. Its translation is CASSPDRGGDTQYF.

This clonotype was picked up a small number of times. DNA for the CDR3: TGTGCCAGCAGCTTAGAGGGGAGGTACACTGAAGCTTTCTTT. This sequence encodes CASSLEGRYTEAFF. The V gene is TRBV13, the J gene TRBJ1-1; D might be TRBD1 (5 bases). The CDR3 totals 14 residues. Between the trimmed V and J ends, which lost 1 base and 3 bases, there was a span of 9 bases. The V gene's germline CDR1 is PRHDT and CDR2 FYEKMQ (reference sequence).

The chain joins TRBV7-2 to TRBJ2-7; 11 nucleotides match TRBD2. Losses at the gene ends were 5 bases for V and 2 bases for J; bases not matched to a gene: 5. The CDR3 totals 15 residues. Germline CDR1 SGHTA, CDR2 FQGNSA. The CDR3 coding sequence is TGTGCCAGCAGCCCGGGACTAGCGGACACCTACGAGCAGTACTTC. Translated, it gives CASSPGLADTYEQYF. The variable domain in full, completed from reference TRBV7-2 and TRBJ2-7, reads GAGVSQSPSNKVTEKGKDVELRCDPISGHTALYWYRQSLGQGLEFLIYFQGNSAPDKSGLPSDRFSAERTGGSVSTLTIQRTQQEDSAVYLCASSPGLADTYEQYFGPGTRLTVT.

This clonotype has just a few counts. This chain connects TRBV5-1 to TRBJ1-3, with a weak D call TRBD1 (5 bases). Germline assignment: CDR1 SGHRS and CDR2 YFSETQ. CDR3 size: 15 residues. V dropped 4 bases and J dropped 0 bases, with 11 bases sitting between them. The CDR3 here is CASSKGRNSGNTIYF. CDR3 nucleotide sequence: TGCGCCAGCAGCAAGGGACGTAACTCTGGAAACACCATATATTTT.

This clonotype was picked up a small number of times. The chain is built from TRBV6-1 and TRBJ1-1; TRBD1 is a possible D gene (5 bases). V was clipped by 7 bases and J by 6 bases, with 15 bases between them. Germline V gene data show CDR1 as MNHNS and CDR2 as SASEGT. The CDR3 is 13 residues long. Here the CDR3 DNA reads TGTGCCAGCATGCGGGGGGAAATGGCTGAAGCTTTCTTT. Protein: CASMRGEMAEAFF.

The rearrangement links TRBV7-8 to TRBJ2-3; unclear D gene. The CDR3 has 16 amino acids. V was cut by 1 base and J by 3 bases, with 14 bases left in between. Germline CDR1 and CDR2: SGHVS and FQNEAQ. The CDR3 region has the DNA TGTGCCAGCAGCTTAGGTTGGACCCCGGGTACAGATACGCAGTATTTT. This gives the protein CASSLGWTPGTDTQYF.

This clonotype has only a few counts. The V call is TRBV5-1, the J call TRBJ2-5; 9 bases are a match to TRBD1. Trimming at V came to 4 bases and at J to 5 bases, leaving 6 bases not matched to a gene. The germline V gene has CDR1 SGHRS and CDR2 YFSETQ. The CDR3 sequence is 14 residues long. CDR3 in DNA: TGCGCCAGCAGCACCGGACAGGGGTGGGAGACCCAGTACTTC. It is translated as CASSTGQGWETQYF.

This clonotype was observed a handful of times. CDR3 sequence reads: CASAGWLNTEAFF. Written as DNA, the CDR3 is TGTGCCAGCGCAGGGTGGCTGAACACTGAAGCTTTCTTT. This sequence joins TRBV6-1 and TRBJ1-1, with D perhaps matching TRBD1 (5 bases). The CDR3 has 13 residues. V was pared by 8 bases and J by 0 bases, with 10 bases between. CDR1 is MNHNS, CDR2 SASEGT, per germline.

This clonotype was recorded a few times. The CDR3 region is CASSAGGRPWVEETQYF. The DNA of the CDR3 is TGTGCCAGCTCAGCGGGGGGGCGTCCTTGGGTGGAAGAGACCCAGTACTTC. The gene calls are TRBV27 and TRBJ2-5; TRBD2 matches 10 bases. From germline, CDR1 is MNHEY and CDR2 SMNVEV (reference sequence). With V trimmed by 8 bases and J by 3 bases, 15 bases remained unmatched. CDR3 length: 17 amino acids.

This chain uses TRBV28 with TRBJ2-7; 7 bases agree with TRBD1. Germline trimming cut 3 bases from V and 3 bases from J; bases unmatched to any gene: 8. Germline CDR1 MDHEN, CDR2 SYDVKM. The CDR3 runs to 15 residues. This CDR3 is CASSLSGTAYYEQYF. The DNA for the CDR3 is TGTGCCAGCAGTTTGTCCGGGACAGCTTACTACGAGCAGTACTTC.

This clonotype was seen a few times. The chain joins TRBV5-1 to TRBJ2-1; 10 positions agree with TRBD2. The germline gives CDR1 SGHRS, CDR2 YFSETQ. V lost 3 bases and J lost 6; bases outside the gene matches: 6. This CDR3 is 15 amino acids long. DNA of the CDR3: TGCGCCAGCAGCTCCCTAGCGGGAGCGACCAATGAGCAGTTCTTC. Translating it yields CASSSLAGATNEQFF.

This clonotype occurred a few times. This chain connects TRBV19 to TRBJ2-4, with D possibly called TRBD1 or TRBD2 (6 bases each). The germline gives CDR1 LNHDA, CDR2 SQIVND (reference sequence). Trimming cost V 9 bases and J 6 bases, with 15 bases left between them. This CDR3 has 13 residues. CDR3 in amino acids: CASNSGGTNIQYF. CDR3 DNA: TGTGCCAGCAACTCCGGGGGCACAAACATTCAGTACTTC.

The V call is TRBV12-3 or TRBV12-4, the J call TRBJ2-7; 7 bases map to TRBD1. J gave up 3 bases and V 4 bases, and 12 bases lay outside the gene matches. The CDR3 extends over 16 amino acids. The CDR3 nucleotides are TGTGCCAGCAGTTCCGGACAGGCTAGAAATAACTACGAGCAGTACTTC. Translated, it gives CASSSGQARNNYEQYF.